This T cell receptor beta chain was profiled in a study of Graves' ophthalmopathy and Graves' hyperthyroidism. CDR3 regions of TCR beta were amplified from RNA transcripts. First-round RT-PCR relied on HTBI primers, and a second-round multiplex PCR came next. TCRdb redid the calling of the multiplex PCR reads with MiXCR, one entry per CDR3 protein. The table lists around 590,000 distinct CDR3 sequences, about 40% of them singletons, with around 4.6% in the top ten. This clonotype was detected ten times or more. Looked up from germline, CDR1 is MNHEY and CDR2 is SVGAGI. Deletions cut 6 bases from V and 1 base from J, with 10 bases between. The CDR3 sequence is 13 residues long.

The sequence was collected from an adult man with Graves' hyperthyroidism. V and J are TRBV6-5 and TRBJ2-7; D may be TRBD2 (5 bases). Sample: peripheral blood or thyroid tissue (not recorded which). The CDR3 is CASRPRGSYEQYF. The DNA for the CDR3 is TGTGCCAGCAGACCCCGGGGATCCTACGAGCAGTACTTC.